The entry below gives a single TCR beta chain sequence along with its context. This sample was included in a study of ipilimumab plus nivolumab after autologous stem cell transplantation. Germline-derived CDR1 and CDR2 are MNHEY and SVGAGI. The CDR3 covers 13 residues. The V end was cut by 6 bases, the J end by 7 bases, with 15 bases between. Here immunoSEQ multiplex PCR was the method, and the copy in TCRdb shows in-frame clones only, minus some. The table lists 12,000 or so clones, 69% of them singletons, with about 28% in the top ten. The sample consisted of PBMCs, taken in a trial of ipilimumab plus nivolumab as post-transplant consolidation. The chain has TRBV6-5 and TRBJ1-2; perhaps TRBD1 as D (6 bases). The TCR comes from a male donor with diffuse large B-cell lymphoma. The CDR3 region has the DNA TGTGCCAGCAGGCCGGGGGGGCGCGGTGGCTACACCTTC. Its translation: CASRPGGRGGYTF.